The 23 T cell receptor beta chains below all came from one sample that was sequenced in a study of blood T cell repertoires in COVID-19. The method was immunoSEQ multiplex PCR; TCRdb's version includes in-frame clones alone and lacks a portion of them. The repertoire holds 84,000 or so clones, with about 86% as singletons. Material: peripheral blood. Source of these receptors: a man older than 75 with active or convalescent COVID-19.

The chain is built from TRBV5-6 and TRBJ2-3; TRBD1 agrees at 8 bases. J gave up 5 bases and V 0 bases, and 11 bases lay outside the gene matches. Germline-derived CDR1 and CDR2 are SGHDT and YYEEEE. The CDR3 contains 17 residues. For the CDR3, the DNA is TGTGCCAGCAGCTTGGGACAGGGGAGTCGTAGGGGAGATACGCAGTATTTT. Its translation: CASSLGQGSRRGDTQYF.

The chain joins TRBV7-2 to TRBJ1-1; D is ambiguous. CDR1 and CDR2 from the germline V gene are SGHTA and FQGNSA. V shed 10 bases and J shed 2 bases, with 11 bases lying between them. The CDR3 runs 12 residues. The CDR3 DNA follows: TGTGCCACAAAATTTTCAAACACTGAAGCTTTCTTT. Translating it yields CATKFSNTEAFF.

This chain uses TRBV5-6 with TRBJ2-5; D is unresolved. V lost 0 bases, J lost 5 bases, and 14 bases lay in between. Germline CDR1 SGHDT, CDR2 YYEEEE. CDR3 length: 15 amino acids. The CDR3 region has the DNA TGTGCCAGCAGCTTGGGGTTGGTAGAAATGGAGACCCAGTACTTC. This translates into CASSLGLVEMETQYF.

V gene TRBV14 combines with J gene TRBJ2-3; 7 bases align to TRBD2. V trimming: 7 bases; J trimming: 0 bases; junction bases outside the gene matches: 7. The CDR3 sequence is 15 residues long. The germline CDR1 and CDR2 sequences are SGHDN and FVKESK. For the CDR3, the DNA is TGTGCCAGCAAACGGGCGGGGGAAAGCACAGATACGCAGTATTTT. Its translation: CASKRAGESTDTQYF.

The V and J genes are TRBV28 and TRBJ1-2; D call uncertain. The germline CDR1 and CDR2 sequences are MDHEN and SYDVKM. V dropped 2 bases and J dropped 1 base, with 5 bases sitting between them. The CDR3 length is 13 residues. The DNA of the CDR3 is TGTGCCAGCAGTTTACAGATTAACTATGGCTACACCTTC. Translation gives CASSLQINYGYTF.

The CDR3 nucleotides read TGTGCCAGCAGGAAGAGGCGGGAGGGACCCTACAATGAGCAGTTCTTC. This translates into CASRKRREGPYNEQFF. This chain joins TRBV2 and TRBJ2-1; 9 positions agree with TRBD2. Germline assignment: CDR1 SNHLY and CDR2 FYNNEI. The CDR3 loop spans 16 amino acids. Unmatched junction bases numbered 8, after V lost 6 bases and J lost 2 bases.

The genes are TRBV28 and TRBJ1-4; D not certain. CDR3 size: 13 residues. Germline-derived CDR1 and CDR2 are MDHEN and SYDVKM. V lost 8 bases to trimming and J lost 0 bases, with 7 bases between them. In DNA, the CDR3 is TGTGCCAGCGAGACTGCAACTAATGAAAAACTGTTTTTT. It is translated as CASETATNEKLFF.

The chain recombines TRBV7-9 with TRBJ2-2; D not certain. V shed 3 bases and J shed 7 bases, with 18 bases lying between them. Germline V gene sequence: CDR1 SEHNR, CDR2 FQNEAQ (reference sequence). This CDR3 is built from 16 residues. In DNA form, the CDR3 reads TGTGCCAGCAGCTTTGTAGCCGGCCCGAGTCACGGGGAGCTGTTTTTT. This encodes CASSFVAGPSHGELFF.

The V and J genes are TRBV29-1 and TRBJ2-5; possible D gene TRBD2, 5 bases. CDR1 is SQVTM and CDR2 is ANQGSEA in the germline V gene. The CDR3 has 12 residues. Trimming left V 7 bases short and J 2 bases short, with 11 bases between. CDR3 sequence reads: CSARRRQETQYF. CDR3 DNA: TGCAGCGCCAGGAGGAGGCAAGAGACCCAGTACTTC.

The genes are TRBV10-2 and TRBJ2-1, with 8 bases matching TRBD2. Germline CDR1 and CDR2: WSHSY and SAAADI. Trimming took 7 bases from V and 8 from J; bases not matched to a gene: 10. The CDR3 is 14 amino acids. The CDR3, as DNA: TGCGCCAGCATGGTAGCGGGACTAAGCCATGAGCAGTTCTTC. Translating it yields CASMVAGLSHEQFF.

The J gene is TRBJ1-1, the V gene TRBV7-3; D gene ambiguous. Trimming took off 1 base at V and 4 bases at J, with 7 bases between the two ends. The germline gives CDR1 SGHTA, CDR2 FQGTGA. This CDR3 region has 13 residues. The CDR3 region has the DNA TGTGCCAGCAGCTTAATGTCGGGCACTGAAGCTTTCTTT. This translates into CASSLMSGTEAFF.

In this sample, this clone turned up once. A read error may account for a junction end that differs from germline. The V gene is TRBV7-7, the J gene TRBJ2-3; the match to TRBD2 covers 14 bases. CDR1 is SSHAT and CDR2 is FNYEAQ in the germline V gene (reference sequence). This CDR3 contains 15 residues. CDR3 nucleotide sequence: TGTGCTAGCAGCCTAGGGACTAGCGGGAGTCATACGCAGTATTTT. It is translated as CASSLGTSGSHTQYF.

V and J are TRBV19 and TRBJ2-7, with unresolved D. Germline assignment: CDR1 LNHDA and CDR2 SQIVND (reference sequence). This CDR3 region has 14 residues. V was cut by 0 bases and J by 6 bases, with 12 bases left in between. The CDR3 DNA reads as TGTGCCAGTAGTATAGATCACAGTCCCTCCGAGCAGTACTTC. Translation: CASSIDHSPSEQYF.

V is TRBV11-2 and J is TRBJ1-1; D unclear. This CDR3 has 11 amino acids. Germline V gene sequence: CDR1 SGHAT, CDR2 FQNNGV. The germline V and J ends were trimmed by 3 bases and 7 bases, with 6 bases remaining between them. The CDR3 loop is CASSFGFEAFF. DNA for the CDR3: TGTGCCAGCAGCTTCGGGTTTGAAGCTTTCTTT.

This clone showed up just a few times. This chain joins TRBV9 and TRBJ2-7, with 11 nucleotides matching TRBD1. After removal of 3 bases from V and 6 bases from J, the junction contained 5 bases not matched to a gene. Germline V lookup: CDR1 SGDLS, CDR2 YYNGEE. This CDR3 contains 14 residues. CDR3 amino acids: CASSAHGTGGEQYF. The DNA for the CDR3 is TGTGCCAGCAGCGCCCACGGGACAGGGGGCGAGCAGTACTTC.

The chain combines TRBV6-5 with TRBJ1-1; unclear D gene. Germline V gives CDR1 MNHEY, CDR2 SVGAGI. The length of the CDR3 is 16 residues. V was trimmed by 0 bases and J by 6 bases, leaving 17 bases between them. The CDR3 DNA reads TGTGCCAGCAGTTACTCGAGTGGCACGGGAGGCTCTGAAGCTTTCTTT. Translation: CASSYSSGTGGSEAFF.

The chain recombines TRBV6-5 with TRBJ2-1, with D perhaps TRBD2 (6 bases). CDR3 length equals 15 residues. Trimming removed 5 bases at V and 0 bases at J, with 11 bases between. Germline V gives CDR1 MNHEY, CDR2 SVGAGI. This chain's CDR3 is CASSLSGSSYNEQFF. CDR3 nucleotide sequence: TGTGCCAGCAGTCTTAGCGGAAGCTCCTACAATGAGCAGTTCTTC.

This rearrangement joins TRBV7-9 to TRBJ2-5; D not resolved. Germline CDR1 and CDR2: SEHNR and FQNEAQ (reference sequence). CDR3 length equals 12 residues. Trimming left V 5 bases short and J 4 bases short, with 8 bases between. Written as DNA, the CDR3 is TGTGCCAGCAGCGTCTCCAGAGAGACCCAGTACTTC. Encoded protein: CASSVSRETQYF.

The chain couples TRBV7-6 to TRBJ2-2, with 8 bases aligning to TRBD2. CDR3 length: 18 amino acids. Germline-derived CDR1 and CDR2 are SGHVS and FNYEAQ. V was clipped by 0 bases and J by 1 base; unmatched bases: 7. The CDR3 nucleotides read TGTGCCAGCAGCTTAGCCCGGGAGGGGACATTGAACACCGGGGAGCTGTTTTTT. This sequence encodes CASSLAREGTLNTGELFF.

The chain employs TRBV2 and TRBJ2-5; D may be TRBD1 (6 bases). The CDR3 runs 14 residues. Trimming cost V 6 bases and J 3 bases, with 14 bases left between them. The germline gives CDR1 SNHLY, CDR2 FYNNEI. CDR3 sequence (DNA): TGTGCCAGCAGGAAATTGACAGGAGAAGAGACCCAGTACTTC. Its translation is CASRKLTGEETQYF.

The CDR3 loop reads CATSGGQGANGYTF. As DNA, the CDR3 is TGTGCCACCAGTGGGGGACAGGGGGCGAATGGCTACACCTTC. This chain connects TRBV24-1 to TRBJ1-2, with 12 positions matching TRBD1. CDR3 length equals 14 residues. Per germline, CDR1 KGHDR and CDR2 SFDVKD. With 5 bases clipped from V and 6 bases from J, the junction kept 3 bases outside the gene matches.

The chain is built from TRBV5-4 and TRBJ2-1; tentative D call: TRBD1 (6 bases). Germline CDR1 is SGHNT and CDR2 is YYREEE (reference sequence). V was shortened by 4 bases and J by 0 bases, with 11 bases between the two germline ends. This CDR3 is built from 15 residues. The CDR3 protein is CASSRQASSYNEQFF. The DNA for the CDR3 is TGTGCCAGCAGCCGACAGGCAAGCTCCTACAATGAGCAGTTCTTC.

The chain joins TRBV19 to TRBJ1-1; TRBD1 is a possible D gene (5 bases). The V gene's germline CDR1 is LNHDA and CDR2 SQIVND (reference sequence). V lost 3 bases, J lost 8 bases, and 16 bases lay in between. This CDR3 spans 14 amino acids. The CDR3 sequence: CASSILGSGVEAFF. In DNA, the CDR3 is TGTGCCAGTAGTATCCTTGGCTCGGGGGTGGAAGCTTTCTTT. Drawing the rest from reference TRBV19 and TRBJ1-1, the complete variable domain is DGGITQSPKYLFRKEGQNVTLSCEQNLNHDAMYWYRQDPGQGLRLIYYSQIVNDFQKGDIAEGYSVSREKKESFPLTVTSAQKNPTAFYLCASSILGSGVEAFFGQGTRLTVV.